The T cell receptor (beta chain) described here comes from a study of T cell responses to AZD1222 COVID-19 vaccine. This clone was counted a single time. The antigen remains unidentified. General study results and limits: Samples come after the peak T cell response, not at day 14. Spike-specific TCR breadth rose after two AZD1222 doses, and depth rose as well. Nearly half of unique spike-specific TCRs reportedly avoided B.1.351 and B.1.1.7 mutated regions. Most donors were white British and more were female, and clonal diversity was possibly underestimated.

TCRdb keeps only in-frame clones here, not all; method: immunoSEQ multiplex PCR. The sample lists 150,000 to 180,000 clones, around 90% seen once, with about 20% in the top ten. The origin of this receptor is an adult in good health. This specimen was peripheral blood, taken on day 0 of AZD1222 vaccination.

The CDR3 spells CASSYVVGEKLFF. In nucleotides, the CDR3 is TGTGCCAGCAGCTACGTGGTTGGGGAAAAACTGTTTTTT. This sequence joins TRBV2 and TRBJ1-4; D unclear. From germline, CDR1 is SNHLY and CDR2 FYNNEI. The V gene lost 6 bases and the J gene lost 8 bases, with 13 bases spanning the gap. The CDR3 is 13 amino acids.